This TCR beta chain originates from a study of control samples from healthy donors and cancer patients. The CDR3 consists of 16 residues. Germline V gene data show CDR1 as LGHNA and CDR2 as YNFKEQ. V was pared by 1 base and J by 7 bases, with 6 bases of the junction left unmatched. TCRdb's copy holds only in-frame clones and misses some; the assay was immunoSEQ multiplex PCR. This table has 170,000 or so clones, approximately 94% appearing once. The sequenced sample was blood. The chain uses TRBV4-2 and TRBJ2-1; 11 nucleotides line up with TRBD1. The clonotype was recovered from a woman aged 18-29 years in good health. The CDR3 spells CASSQGEGTGGNEQFF. The CDR3 DNA reads TGTGCCAGCAGCCAAGGAGAAGGGACAGGGGGTAATGAGCAGTTCTTC.